The sequence of this T cell receptor (beta chain) was determined in a study of T cells in Graves' hyperthyroidism and ophthalmopathy. Study conclusions and caveats: Ophthalmopathy, which appeared later, was predicted by the model a median about 5.9 months before onset.

RNA transcripts served as the template for amplifying TCR beta CDR3 regions. A set of HTBI primers served as the primers for a first-round RT-PCR of the TCR CDR3. MiXCR, applied by TCRdb to the multiplex PCR reads, yields one record per CDR3 protein. The sample records over 700,000 distinct CDR3 sequences, 35% to 45% being singletons. The germline V gene has CDR1 LNHNV and CDR2 YYDKDF (reference sequence). This CDR3 has 15 residues. On this clonotype: Antigen: not known. A read error may be the cause here, since a much bigger clone is one base away.

The hyperthyroidism patients had all been newly diagnosed, and their disease duration was under 2 months. Their ages ranged from 18 to 65 years. The study excluded patients with uncontrolled infection, other autoimmune disease, pregnancy or lactation. V is TRBV15 and J is TRBJ2-5, with D possibly TRBD2 on 5 matching bases. The origin of this receptor is a man aged 18 to 30 with Graves' hyperthyroidism. Sequenced sample: blood. The CDR3 sequence: CATSRDLGVGEIQYF. Written as DNA, the CDR3 is TGTGCCACCAGCAGAGATCTAGGTGTCGGGGAGATCCAGTACTTC.